A single sample is the source of the 10 T cell receptor beta chains below, sequenced in a study of blood T cell repertoires in COVID-19. Using immunoSEQ multiplex PCR, the repertoire was profiled, and TCRdb retains in-frame clones only, with some absent. The table has hundreds of thousands of clones, around 87% seen once. Sequencing used PBMCs or T cells enriched from blood (not recorded which). Every receptor here comes from a man between 40 and 49 years old in a cohort exposed to, infected with or recovered from COVID-19 (not recorded which).

This clone was found a few times. The rearrangement joins TRBV13 to TRBJ1-1; D is unresolved. This CDR3 spans 12 amino acids. CDR1 and CDR2 from the germline V gene are PRHDT and FYEKMQ (reference sequence). Trimming took off 2 bases at V and 8 bases at J, with 9 bases between the two ends. Here the CDR3 reads CASSLWQYEAFF. As DNA, the CDR3 is TGTGCCAGCAGCTTATGGCAGTACGAAGCTTTCTTT.

As to this clone: The sample carries other DNA sequences with the same CDR3. The J gene is TRBJ1-1, the V gene TRBV19; D is unclear. This CDR3 contains 11 residues. V was cut by 8 bases and J by 1 base, with 5 bases left in between. Germline V gene data show CDR1 as LNHDA and CDR2 as SQIVND (reference sequence). This CDR3 reads CASSRNTEAFF. The CDR3 DNA follows: TGTGCCAGTTCCAGGAACACTGAAGCTTTCTTT.

In the case of this clone: Other DNA sequences in this sample translate to the same CDR3. The V and J genes are TRBV27 and TRBJ2-1, with D unclear. There are 14 residues in the CDR3. CDR1 and CDR2 (germline): MNHEY, SMNVEV (reference sequence). V was shortened by 5 bases and J by 0 bases, with 8 bases between the two germline ends. Here the CDR3 reads CASSRSSSYNEQFF. DNA for the CDR3: TGTGCCAGCAGTCGATCGAGCTCCTACAATGAGCAGTTCTTC.

V and J are TRBV2 and TRBJ2-5; 10 nucleotides align to TRBD2. Germline V gives CDR1 SNHLY, CDR2 FYNNEI. V lost 1 base and J lost 4; bases outside the gene matches: 3. CDR3 length: 15 amino acids. The CDR3 nucleotides are TGTGCCAGCAGTGAAGGGCTAGCGGGAGCAGAGACCCAGTACTTC. Protein product: CASSEGLAGAETQYF.

The chain uses TRBV28 and TRBJ1-2; D is perhaps TRBD1 (6 bases). V was pared by 3 bases and J by 4 bases, with 9 bases between. The CDR3 has 13 amino acids. Germline CDR1 is MDHEN and CDR2 is SYDVKM. DNA for the CDR3: TGTGCCAGCAGTTTCAGGGGTAGCTATGGCTACACCTTC. Translating gives CASSFRGSYGYTF.

The chain has TRBV5-6 and TRBJ2-1, with TRBD1 as a possible D gene (5 bases). CDR3 size: 15 residues. Germline V gene sequence: CDR1 SGHDT, CDR2 YYEEEE. Deletions cut 0 bases from V and 2 bases from J, with 9 bases between. The CDR3 protein is CASSLGQIAYNEQFF. CDR3 coding DNA: TGTGCCAGCAGCTTGGGACAGATCGCCTACAATGAGCAGTTCTTC.

This clone was found a few times. J is TRBJ2-1 and V is TRBV14; TRBD2 aligns across 10 bases. V dropped 0 bases and J dropped 5; count of bases not matched to a gene: 7. This CDR3 is built from 17 residues. The germline V gene encodes CDR1 SGHDN and CDR2 FVKESK. The chain's CDR3 is CASSQEESGRANNEQFF. In nucleotides, the CDR3 is TGTGCCAGCAGCCAAGAAGAGAGCGGGAGGGCGAACAATGAGCAGTTCTTC.

This clone was found a few times. CDR3 loop: CASSLMEGLKQYF. CDR3 in DNA: TGTGCCAGCAGCTTAATGGAGGGGCTAAAGCAGTACTTC. V and J are TRBV7-3 and TRBJ2-7, with D possibly matching TRBD2 (6 bases). From germline, CDR1 is SGHTA and CDR2 FQGTGA. The CDR3 spans 13 residues. V was cut by 1 base and J by 8 bases, with 12 bases left in between.

This chain links TRBV3-1 (or the pseudogene TRBV3-2) with TRBJ2-7; 9 bases line up with TRBD1. Trimming removed 1 base from V and 5 bases from J; junction bases left unmatched: 15. This CDR3 is built from 18 residues. The germline V gene encodes CDR1 LGHDT and CDR2 YNNKEL (reference sequence). CDR3 amino acids: CASSQGFVRGQGNHEQYF. The DNA for the CDR3 is TGTGCCAGCAGCCAAGGTTTTGTTAGGGGACAGGGTAATCACGAGCAGTACTTC.

This rearrangement joins TRBV2 to TRBJ2-1; TRBD2 matches at 12 bases. V gave up 7 bases and J gave up 7 bases; unmatched junction bases: 11. CDR3 length: 16 amino acids. Looked up from germline, CDR1 is SNHLY and CDR2 is FYNNEI. The CDR3 reads CASITGLAGGFNEQFF. CDR3 bases: TGTGCCAGCATAACCGGGCTAGCGGGAGGGTTTAATGAGCAGTTCTTC.